In this sample, the clone carrying this T cell receptor beta chain turned up once. Its antigen remains unknown. Subsequent to 10 days of culture, CD4+ T cells were isolated. TCRdb's table, derived via immunoSEQ multiplex PCR, lists solely in-frame clones and lacks some. Among roughly 48,000 clones listed, roughly three fifths were seen once. These data originate in a study of vaccination effects on CD4 cells after COVID-19. Background on the study: ViraFEST assay sequencing came after antigen-specific CD4+ T cells were expanded with viral peptide pools.

Here the sequenced sample was CD4+ T cells from PBMCs cultured without peptide, taken before COVID-19 vaccination. The clonotype originates from a human donor who received a COVID-19 vaccine.

CDR3 amino acids: CASSREGRFYGYTF. CDR3 DNA: TGTGCCAGCAGTCGGGAGGGAAGGTTTTATGGCTACACCTTC. The chain has TRBV6-5 and TRBJ1-2; D is ambiguous. This CDR3 region has 14 residues. The V and J ends lost 5 bases and 5 bases respectively, with 15 bases between them. Per the germline V gene, CDR1 is MNHEY and CDR2 is SVGAGI.